This T cell receptor (beta chain) was obtained from a study of T cells in Graves' hyperthyroidism and ophthalmopathy. Across the whole study: The initial diagnosis was the point when peripheral blood was collected, ahead of any treatment. Study-wide points: Separating ophthalmopathy from stable hyperthyroidism was achieved by a 13 V-J model. Among clonotypes expanded in thyroid above 0.001, most were also found in blood.

V gave up 3 bases and J gave up 5 bases; unmatched junction bases: 11. Germline values: CDR1 MGHDK, CDR2 SYGVNS. The CDR3 spans 17 residues. Amplification of TCR beta CDR3 regions was performed using RNA transcripts as template. First-round RT-PCR targeting the TCR CDR3 was performed with the HTBI primer set. In TCRdb, the multiplex PCR reads were re-called with MiXCR into one record per CDR3 protein. In the table there are roughly 500,000 distinct CDR3 sequences, around a fifth of which are singletons. Many counts were recorded for this clonotype. The target antigen is unknown. Sequencing used blood. The source is a woman aged 65 to 85 with Graves' ophthalmopathy. The V call is TRBV25-1, the J call TRBJ2-2; TRBD2 aligns across 8 bases. This chain's CDR3 is CASSDGLAGPNTGELFF. In DNA, the CDR3 is TGTGCCAGCAGTGATGGGCTAGCGGGTCCCAATACCGGGGAGCTGTTTTTT.